The clone carrying this T cell receptor beta chain occurred a few times. As yet, its antigen is unknown. These data belong to a study of T cells after yellow fever vaccination. Study-level background: Any fraction with a low cell number was prepared using SMART-Seq v4 Ultra Low Input. General study findings and limits: When the response was secondary, it was weaker but reached its peak faster, day 5 versus 15.

This CDR3 is 12 amino acids long. The V end lost 4 bases, the J end lost 9 bases, and 12 bases lay between the germline ends. The germline V gene has CDR1 SGHTA and CDR2 FQGNSA. TCR cDNA was made by 5'RACE template switching, adding a universal primer site and UMIs. In TCRdb, the 5' RACE reads were re-called with MiXCR into one record per CDR3 protein. The data show approximately 260,000 distinct CDR3 sequences, approximately 5.2% seen once. The V call is TRBV7-2, the J call TRBJ1-1, with D unresolved. This TCR came from a man younger than 35 who received the YFV17D yellow fever vaccine. The material sequenced was CD4+ T cells sorted from PBMCs, taken on the day of the yellow fever booster vaccination. DNA for the CDR3: TGTGCCAGCAGCTCCCGTCAAGGGAAAGCTTTCTTT. Translating it yields CASSSRQGKAFF.